Listed below are T cell receptor beta chains from one sample, sequenced in a study of cytomegalovirus exposure and HLA in healthy donors. Profiled with immunoSEQ multiplex PCR; TCRdb holds only in-frame clones, not every one. The sample includes 80,000 to 100,000 clones, approximately 88% of them seen just once. Source material: PBMCs. These receptors were obtained from a woman between 25 and 40 years old in good health and CMV-seronegative. The conserved cysteine and the conserved F or W are not part of the CDR3 here.

j_call	v_call	cdr3_aa
TRBJ2-1	TRBV6-1	ASRTLRRAKGEQF
TRBJ2-4	TRBV28	ASRGSTGNIQY
TRBJ2-1	TRBV27	ASSLAGVRYNEQF
TRBJ1-4	TRBV2	ASSFRERGEKLF
TRBJ2-3	TRBV5-1	ASSSTGTSENTQY
TRBJ1-1	TRBV10-2	ASSTQGGRTEAF
TRBJ1-5	TRBV27	ASKRNEPQH
TRBJ1-2	TRBV6-1	ASSVRESLRDGYT
TRBJ1-1	TRBV25-1	ASSQGNTEAF
TRBJ2-7	TRBV7-2	ASGGPLYEQY
TRBJ2-7	TRBV5-6	ASSLPASSYEQY
TRBJ1-4	TRBV7-9	ASTPPRQLNEKLF
TRBJ1-2	TRBV29-1	SVGQNIGGYT
TRBJ1-1	TRBV5-1	ASSAGTGKVRNTEAF
TRBJ2-3	TRBV7-9	ASSPLGAGGADTQY
TRBJ1-1	TRBV2	ASSRGTEAF
TRBJ2-7	TRBV7-7	ASSSGLAGDEQY
TRBJ2-1	TRBV7-9	ASSLDPVGLLPRNEQF
TRBJ2-7	TRBV5-1	ASSMTGPAYEQY
TRBJ1-5	TRBV28	ASEGGPGTFNQPQH
TRBJ1-4	TRBV5-6	ASSLTRGELF
TRBJ1-4	TRBV9	ASSVRPGTENEKLF
TRBJ1-1	TRBV5-6	ASSPGHIEVRF
TRBJ2-2	TRBV11-2	ASSFTAPRFGELF
TRBJ1-5	TRBV28	ASRTTGRTNNQPQH
TRBJ1-6	TRBV18	ASSGGLDSPLH
TRBJ2-7	TRBV9	ASSVGSWYEQY
TRBJ2-2	TRBV5-1	ASSPYPVGGAGELF
TRBJ2-5	TRBV7-8	ASRASGRPETQY
TRBJ1-1	TRBV7-3	ASSQRQGSTEAF
TRBJ2-2	TRBV9	ASSYAGFGELF
TRBJ1-3	TRBV6-5	ATRRVLSGNTIY
TRBJ2-7	TRBV6-5	ASSLTSGSSSYEQY
TRBJ2-5	TRBV5-1	ASSTTGQETQY
TRBJ1-2	TRBV4-3	ASSITRVGGDRGYT
TRBJ2-1	TRBV7-2	ASRGSSYNEQF
TRBJ2-7	TRBV6-5	ASSYSGGESSYEQY
TRBJ1-4	TRBV7-2	ASSSTVADEKLF
TRBJ1-2	TRBV2	ASGELRGNVYGYT
TRBJ1-1	TRBV29-1	SAVDRRSYEAF
TRBJ1-1	TRBV5-1	ASSSQRNTEAF
TRBJ2-3	TRBV19	ASSTPPADTQY
TRBJ2-1	TRBV4-1	ASSHLQTGNEQF
TRBJ2-5	TRBV5-6	ASSDPQQVPETQY
TRBJ2-7	TRBV5-4	ASSGTGQSSYEQY
TRBJ2-3	TRBV5-8	ASSLALTGAFTDTQY
TRBJ2-2	TRBV7-9	ASPPDPGTGELF
TRBJ1-2	TRBV27	ASSAGQGLVYGYT
TRBJ2-7	TRBV9	ASSVMGGVHEQY
TRBJ2-7	TRBV7-7	ASSLGVGASREQY
TRBJ1-2	TRBV28	ASSLYFDGYT
TRBJ2-1	TRBV27	ASRGRPSIHNEQF
TRBJ2-7	TRBV5-4	ASSKYMAGEYEQY
TRBJ2-3	TRBV29-1	SVDGTSGGPDTQY
TRBJ1-1	TRBV2	ASSEGAVRGREAF